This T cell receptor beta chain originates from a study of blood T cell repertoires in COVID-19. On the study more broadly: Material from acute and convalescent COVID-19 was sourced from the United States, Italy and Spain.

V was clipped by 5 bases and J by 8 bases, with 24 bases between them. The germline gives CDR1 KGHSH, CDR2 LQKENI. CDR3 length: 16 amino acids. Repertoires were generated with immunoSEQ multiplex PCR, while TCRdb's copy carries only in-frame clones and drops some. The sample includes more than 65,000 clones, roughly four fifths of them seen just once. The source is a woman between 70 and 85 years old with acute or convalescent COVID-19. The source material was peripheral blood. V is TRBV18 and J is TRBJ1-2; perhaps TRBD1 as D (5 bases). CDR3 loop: CASSSGAGIEARGYTF. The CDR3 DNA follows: TGTGCCAGCTCATCTGGGGCGGGAATAGAAGCTAGGGGCTACACCTTC.